Listed below are T cell receptor beta chains from one sample, sequenced in a study of blood T cell repertoires in COVID-19. Generated by immunoSEQ multiplex PCR, the TCRdb table keeps only in-frame clones and is missing some. The sample has approximately 140,000 clones, roughly 84% seen once. Sequenced sample: PBMCs or T cells enriched from blood (not recorded which). The receptors here all came from a woman aged 45-59 years who had been exposed to COVID-19. Each CDR3 is given with its conserved first and last residue. The order of the fields is clone size, V gene, D gene, CDR3 protein. A D gene is named only where the DNA matches it firmly. The size of a clone is reported for some rows only, either as once, few or many, or as a class for expanded clones.

>few|TRBV25-1|TRBD2
CASSETSGRVWEQYF
>.|TRBV7-2|TRBD2
CASSHPVGGANTGELFF
>once|TRBV7-8|TRBD1
CASSLITTGVGSPLHF
>once|TRBV6-4|.
CASSDSRGKAFF
>once|TRBV10-3|.
CAISDRGGSTEAFF
>.|TRBV7-2|.
CASTSRGSSTDTQYF
>once|TRBV24-1|TRBD2
CATSDPGTSGNNEQFF
>.|TRBV7-9|.
CASSVRPGQAEAFF
>.|TRBV29-1|TRBD2
CSVRTGKSGRVYEQYF
>.|TRBV19|TRBD2
CASSILAGTYNEQFF
>.|TRBV19|TRBD1
CASSIGDRGRETQYF
>.|TRBV7-6|TRBD1
CASSLNQGAEAFF
>.|TRBV3-1/TRBV3-2|.
CASSQDPPGLAFQYF